Below, 10 T cell receptor beta chains from the same sample are listed, as sequenced in a study of human T cells and chemical hapten exposure (dated by TCRdb to 2020 to 2023). The time point tag for this specimen amounts to: pre-sensitization, week 0. The sample's treatment or condition label is to be understood as: therapeutic diphenylcyclopropenone sensitization with weekly scalp DPC. Libraries were made using RACE. Instrument on record: NextSeq 500. TCRdb redid the processing of the public reads, applying fastp at Q25 and MiXCR, and retained in-frame beta chains. CDR3 protein duplicates are merged, each entry listing the most common genes and DNA. This sample is represented by around 260,000 distinct CDR3 sequences; approximately 8.6% of them were singletons. In total, the top ten clones hold over 2% of the sample. Sequencing was performed on whole blood, taken in connection with sensitization to the hapten diphenylcyclopropenone (DPC). All receptors come from a woman aged 40 to 49 with alopecia areata. Some clones in this sample may be carry-over from other donors' samples.

The rearrangement links TRBV27 to TRBJ2-7; 7 positions agree with TRBD1. The CDR3 has 15 amino acids. Per the germline V gene, CDR1 is MNHEY and CDR2 is SMNVEV (reference sequence). Trimming cost V 6 bases and J 0 bases; bases outside gene matches: 8. The DNA of the CDR3 is TGTGCCAGCAGACCCCAGGGACAGCGCTCCTACGAGCAGTACTTC. Its protein is CASRPQGQRSYEQYF.

The J gene is TRBJ2-5, the V gene TRBV29-1; TRBD1 is a possible D gene (5 bases). From germline, CDR1 is SQVTM and CDR2 ANQGSEA. V was pared by 7 bases and J by 3 bases, with 12 bases between. The CDR3 sequence is 12 residues long. CDR3 nucleotides: TGCAGCGGTACACGACAGAAAGAGACCCAGTACTTC. Translating it yields CSGTRQKETQYF.

This clonotype showed up many times. The rearrangement links TRBV5-1 to TRBJ2-1, with D perhaps matching TRBD2 (5 bases). Germline V gene data show CDR1 as SGHRS and CDR2 as YFSETQ. This CDR3 comprises 14 residues. V was pared by 0 bases and J by 7 bases, with 11 bases between. CDR3 coding DNA: TGCGCCAGCAGCTTGGAAGCGGTCGGAAATGAGCAGTTCTTC. Translated, it gives CASSLEAVGNEQFF.

The sample holds a few counts of this clonotype. The chain joins TRBV4-2 to TRBJ1-6; maybe TRBD1 (5 bases). This CDR3 has 20 amino acids. Germline CDR1 is LGHNA and CDR2 is YNFKEQ. V was shortened by 0 bases and J by 4 bases, with 22 bases between the two germline ends. DNA of the CDR3: TGTGCCAGCAGCCAAGATCGGGCAGGGTCCTCCACCTTTTATAATTCACCCCTCCACTTT. This encodes CASSQDRAGSSTFYNSPLHF.

This clonotype was seen ten or more times. The genes are TRBV10-3 and TRBJ2-7; the match to TRBD2 covers 10 bases. The V segment lost 0 bases and the J segment 5 bases; nucleotides outside the gene matches: 4. Germline V gene data show CDR1 as ENHRY and CDR2 as SYGVKD. This CDR3 is 15 amino acids long. Here the CDR3 DNA reads TGTGCCATCAGTGAGTCAGCGGGAGGGCCGGACGAGCAGTACTTC. This gives the protein CAISESAGGPDEQYF.

This clonotype has a handful of counts. The rearrangement uses TRBV12-3 or TRBV12-4 and TRBJ2-5; D unresolved. V was clipped by 4 bases and J by 1 base, with 4 bases between them. The CDR3 spans 12 residues. The CDR3, as DNA: TGTGCCAGCAGTTGGAGCCAAGAGACCCAGTACTTC. Its translation: CASSWSQETQYF.

The V gene is TRBV11-1, the J gene TRBJ2-1; tentatively, D is TRBD1 (7 bases). Germline CDR1 and CDR2: SGHAT and FQDESV (reference sequence). Trimming pared 6 bases from V and 6 bases from J, leaving 21 bases between. The CDR3 has 16 residues. CDR3 amino acids: CASSSAGGHGSNEQFF. The CDR3 region has the DNA TGTGCCAGCAGTAGTGCAGGGGGGCACGGCTCCAATGAGCAGTTCTTC. Drawing the rest from reference TRBV11-1 and TRBJ2-1, the complete variable domain is EAEVAQSPRYKITEKSQAVAFWCDPISGHATLYWYRQILGQGPELLVQFQDESVVDDSQLPKDRFSAERLKGVDSTLKIQPAELGDSAMYLCASSSAGGHGSNEQFFGPGTRLTVL.

This clonotype has only a few counts. The chain carries TRBV4-1 and TRBJ1-3; no definite D call. CDR3 size: 16 residues. Trimming took 0 bases from V and 0 from J, leaving 9 bases between them. From germline, CDR1 is MGHRA and CDR2 YSYEKL. CDR3 DNA sequence: TGCGCCAGCAGCCAAGATGAGACCTACTCTGGAAACACCATATATTTT. This sequence encodes CASSQDETYSGNTIYF.

This chain connects TRBV4-1 to TRBJ2-2, with 14 bases aligning to TRBD2. Germline assignment: CDR1 MGHRA and CDR2 YSYEKL. Trimming removed 0 bases from V and 7 bases from J; junction bases left unmatched: 7. The CDR3 loop spans 18 amino acids. The CDR3 nucleotides read TGCGCCAGCAGCCAAGAGGGGGGACTAGCGGGAGTACACGGGGAGCTGTTTTTT. This codes for CASSQEGGLAGVHGELFF.

CDR3 DNA sequence: TGTGCCAGCAGCCCCTCGGACGGTTCTAGCTACGAGCAGTACTTC. Protein: CASSPSDGSSYEQYF. This chain uses TRBV11-3 with TRBJ2-7; the D is unclear. V lost 5 bases and J lost 3, with 17 bases in between. This CDR3 is built from 15 residues. The germline V gene has CDR1 SGHNT and CDR2 YENEEA.